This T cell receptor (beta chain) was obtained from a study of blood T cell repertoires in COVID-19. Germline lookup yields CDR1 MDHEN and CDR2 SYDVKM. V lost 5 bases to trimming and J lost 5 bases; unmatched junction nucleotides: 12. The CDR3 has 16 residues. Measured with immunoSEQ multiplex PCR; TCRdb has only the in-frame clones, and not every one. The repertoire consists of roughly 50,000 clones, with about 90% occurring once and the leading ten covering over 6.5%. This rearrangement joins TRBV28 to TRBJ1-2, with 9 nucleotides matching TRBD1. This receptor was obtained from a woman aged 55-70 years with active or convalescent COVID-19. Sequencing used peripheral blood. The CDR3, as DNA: TGTGCCAGCAGTCCACAAACAGGGGGCGAGGGGTATGGCTACACCTTC. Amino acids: CASSPQTGGEGYGYTF.